Listed below are T cell receptor beta chains from one sample, sequenced in a study of cytomegalovirus exposure and HLA in healthy donors. Using immunoSEQ multiplex PCR, the repertoire was profiled, and TCRdb retains in-frame clones only, with some absent. The sample comprises fewer than 150,000 clones, 82% of which are singletons, and approximately 2.3% rests with the top ten. Sequenced sample: PBMCs. The source is a male donor in good health and CMV-seronegative. CDR3s include the opening cysteine and the closing phenylalanine or tryptophan. D genes are given only for firm matches. Expanded clones get a size class; other rows say once, few or many, or leave the size out.

d_gene,v_gene,j_gene,abundance,CDR3nt,CDR3aa
.,TRBV7-9,TRBJ1-4,.,TGTGCCAGCAGCTTAGGAGCAGGGCTAGAAAAACTGTTTTTT,CASSLGAGLEKLFF
.,TRBV9,TRBJ1-5,.,TGTGCCAGCAGCCCATATGTGGGGGGGCTGGAACAGCCCCAGCATTTT,CASSPYVGGLEQPQHF
.,TRBV28,TRBJ1-2,.,TGTGCCAGCAGTTTGATGGGCTCTAACTATGGCTACACCTTC,CASSLMGSNYGYTF
TRBD1,TRBV7-9,TRBJ1-2,once,TGTGCCAGCAGCTTAGCGCAAAGGGGGCTTCGGGGCTACACCTTC,CASSLAQRGLRGYTF
.,TRBV30,TRBJ2-4,.,TGTGCCTGGAGTGTAAAGGGGGTGAACATTCAGTACTTC,CAWSVKGVNIQYF
TRBD1,TRBV7-2,TRBJ2-7,.,TGTGCCAGCAGCTCCCTAGGGACAGGGGTATACGAGCAGTACTTC,CASSSLGTGVYEQYF
TRBD1,TRBV6-5,TRBJ1-1,once,TGTGCCAGCAGCCTAACACAGGGGGCGCGGGCTGAAGCTTTCTTT,CASSLTQGARAEAFF
TRBD1,TRBV10-3,TRBJ2-7,many,TGTGCCATCAATCCGGGACAGGGGTCCTACGAGCAGTACTTC,CAINPGQGSYEQYF
.,TRBV6-5,TRBJ2-1,.,TGTGCCAGCAGTTACTCAGGGGTTTCCAATGAGCAGTTCTTC,CASSYSGVSNEQFF
TRBD1,TRBV6-5,TRBJ2-7,.,TGTGCCAGCAGGACTGAAGACAGGGTTCCATACGAGCAGTACTTC,CASRTEDRVPYEQYF
.,TRBV2,TRBJ2-5,once,TGTGCCAGCAGTCCGACTCGGGTGGAGACCCAGTACTTC,CASSPTRVETQYF
.,TRBV30,TRBJ1-2,.,TGTGCCTGGAGCGTTCCTAATGGCTACACCTTC,CAWSVPNGYTF
.,TRBV5-6,TRBJ2-5,.,TGTGCCAGCAGCTTGACTACGCCAGAGACCCAGTACTTC,CASSLTTPETQYF
.,TRBV9,TRBJ2-7,.,TGTGCCAGCAGCGTAGGACAGACCTACGAGCAGTACTTC,CASSVGQTYEQYF
TRBD2,TRBV27,TRBJ2-1,.,TGTGCCAGCAACCCCAGCGGGAAGTACAATGAGCAGTTCTTC,CASNPSGKYNEQFF
TRBD2,TRBV27,TRBJ2-7,.,TGTGCCAGCAGTTTTGGGCTAGCGGGCTACGAGCAGTACTTC,CASSFGLAGYEQYF
TRBD2,TRBV2,TRBJ2-3,.,TGTGCCAGCAGTGGCGGGAGTACAGCAGATACGCAGTATTTT,CASSGGSTADTQYF
TRBD2,TRBV7-8,TRBJ2-1,.,TGTGCCAGCAGCCTTGTAAGCGGGAGGGCAACCTATGAGCAGTTCTTC,CASSLVSGRATYEQFF
TRBD2,TRBV13,TRBJ2-1,.,TGTGCCAGCAGACCATTCGGGACTAGCGGTATCAATGAGCAGTTCTTC,CASRPFGTSGINEQFF
TRBD2,TRBV7-2,TRBJ2-7,once,TGTGCCAGCAGCTTCTGGGCTAGCGGCTCCTACGAGCAGTACTTC,CASSFWASGSYEQYF
.,TRBV11-2,TRBJ1-2,.,TGTGCCAGCAGCTTAAACAGGGAAGGCTACACCTTC,CASSLNREGYTF
.,TRBV4-3,TRBJ1-1,few,TGCGCCAGCAGCCAAGAAGAAACGGATTGGCTAGACACTGAAGCTTTCTTT,CASSQEETDWLDTEAFF
TRBD1,TRBV4-2,TRBJ2-2,.,TGTGCCAGCACCCGAGTAAGGACAGGGGGGCTCACCGGGGAGCTGTTTTTT,CASTRVRTGGLTGELFF
.,TRBV20-1,TRBJ1-1,.,TGCAGTGCCCGAGACTCGTATCAAGCTTTCTTT,CSARDSYQAFF
.,TRBV27,TRBJ2-7,.,TGTGCCAGCAGTTTACGCGGGTTGGACCACTTCTACGAGCAGTACTTC,CASSLRGLDHFYEQYF
TRBD2,TRBV11-3,TRBJ2-1,.,TGTGCCAGCAGCTCCCGTAGCGGGTTAAATGAGCAGTTCTTC,CASSSRSGLNEQFF
.,TRBV6-5,TRBJ1-2,.,TGTGCCAGCAGTTCCCTTTTCCCCGGGAATGGCTACACCTTC,CASSSLFPGNGYTF
.,TRBV5-4,TRBJ2-7,.,TGTGCCAGCAACCGCCAGGAAGGTGACGAGCAGTACTTC,CASNRQEGDEQYF
.,TRBV19,TRBJ1-1,.,TGTGCCAGTAGTCGGTGGGGGGAAGGTGACACTGAAGCTTTCTTT,CASSRWGEGDTEAFF
.,TRBV6-5,TRBJ2-7,.,TGTGCCAGCAGTTTACGTTCTGGACTTACGGAGCAGTACTTC,CASSLRSGLTEQYF
.,TRBV7-2,TRBJ2-5,.,TGTGCCAGCGCCCGGGCCCGGGGAGAGACCCAGTACTTC,CASARARGETQYF
TRBD1,TRBV28,TRBJ2-1,.,TGTGCCAGCAGGCAGACAGGGGGCGCCTACAATGAGCAGTTCTTC,CASRQTGGAYNEQFF
.,TRBV9,TRBJ2-1,.,TGTGCCAGCAGCGTAGGTGGCGCGGGAATCGGGAATGAGCAGTTCTTC,CASSVGGAGIGNEQFF
TRBD2,TRBV10-2,TRBJ2-7,.,TGCGCCAGCAGTGTCGGGGGGGGGTACGAGCAGTACTTC,CASSVGGGYEQYF
.,TRBV4-2,TRBJ2-2,few,TGTGCCAGCAGCCCCCGTCGGGAGTGGATCACCGGGGAGCTGTTTTTT,CASSPRREWITGELFF